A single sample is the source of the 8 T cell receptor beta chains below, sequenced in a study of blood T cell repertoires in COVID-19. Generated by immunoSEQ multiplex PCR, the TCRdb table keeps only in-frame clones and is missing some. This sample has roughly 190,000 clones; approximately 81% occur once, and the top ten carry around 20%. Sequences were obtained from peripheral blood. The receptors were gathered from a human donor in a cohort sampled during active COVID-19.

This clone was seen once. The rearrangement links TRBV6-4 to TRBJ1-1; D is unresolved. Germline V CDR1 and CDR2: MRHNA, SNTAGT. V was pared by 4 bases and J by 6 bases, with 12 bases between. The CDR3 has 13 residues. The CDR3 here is CASSVASGSEAFF. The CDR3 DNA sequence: TGTGCCAGCAGTGTTGCGAGCGGATCTGAAGCTTTCTTT.

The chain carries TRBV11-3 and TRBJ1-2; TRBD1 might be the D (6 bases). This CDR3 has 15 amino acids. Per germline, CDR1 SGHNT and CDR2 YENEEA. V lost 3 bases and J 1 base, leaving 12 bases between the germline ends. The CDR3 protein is CASSLAGDLNYGYTF. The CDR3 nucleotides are TGTGCCAGCAGCTTGGCAGGGGACCTTAACTATGGCTACACCTTC.

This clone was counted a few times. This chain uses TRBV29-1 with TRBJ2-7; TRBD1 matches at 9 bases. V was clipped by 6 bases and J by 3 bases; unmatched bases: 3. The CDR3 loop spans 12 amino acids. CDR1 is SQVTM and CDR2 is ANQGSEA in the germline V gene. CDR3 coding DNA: TGCAGCGTACGGACAGGGGACTACGAGCAGTACTTC. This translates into CSVRTGDYEQYF.

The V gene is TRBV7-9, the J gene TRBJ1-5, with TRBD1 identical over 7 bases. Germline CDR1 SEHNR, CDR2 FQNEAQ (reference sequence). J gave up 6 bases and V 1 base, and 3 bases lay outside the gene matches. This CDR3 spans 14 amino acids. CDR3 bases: TGTGCCAGCAGCTTAGACAGGGGCGTTCAGCCCCAGCATTTT. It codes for CASSLDRGVQPQHF.

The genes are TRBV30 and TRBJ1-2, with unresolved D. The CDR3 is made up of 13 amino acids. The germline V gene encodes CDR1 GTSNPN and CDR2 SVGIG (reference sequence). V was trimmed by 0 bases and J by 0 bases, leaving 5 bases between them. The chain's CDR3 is CAWSVRSNYGYTF. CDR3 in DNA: TGTGCCTGGAGTGTACGGTCTAACTATGGCTACACCTTC.

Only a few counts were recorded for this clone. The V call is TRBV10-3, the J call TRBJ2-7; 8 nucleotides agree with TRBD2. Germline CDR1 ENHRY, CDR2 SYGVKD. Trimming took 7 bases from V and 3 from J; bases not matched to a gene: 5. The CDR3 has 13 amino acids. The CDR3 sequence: CAINPGTSYEQYF. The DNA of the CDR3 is TGTGCCATCAATCCCGGGACTAGCTACGAGCAGTACTTC.

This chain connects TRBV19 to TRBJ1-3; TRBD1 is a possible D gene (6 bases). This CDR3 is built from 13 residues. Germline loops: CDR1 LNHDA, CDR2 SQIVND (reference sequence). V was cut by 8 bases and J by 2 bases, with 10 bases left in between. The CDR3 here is CASCDRTGNTIYF. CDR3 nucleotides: TGTGCCAGTTGTGACAGGACTGGAAACACCATATATTTT. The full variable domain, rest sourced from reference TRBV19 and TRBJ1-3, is DGGITQSPKYLFRKEGQNVTLSCEQNLNHDAMYWYRQDPGQGLRLIYYSQIVNDFQKGDIAEGYSVSREKKESFPLTVTSAQKNPTAFYLCASCDRTGNTIYFGEGSWLTVV.

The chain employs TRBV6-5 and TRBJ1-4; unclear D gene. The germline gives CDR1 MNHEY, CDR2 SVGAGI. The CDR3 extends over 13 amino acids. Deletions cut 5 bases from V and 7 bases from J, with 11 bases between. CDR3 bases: TGTGCCAGCAGTAACTTCGCGCGTGAAAAACTGTTTTTT. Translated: CASSNFAREKLFF.